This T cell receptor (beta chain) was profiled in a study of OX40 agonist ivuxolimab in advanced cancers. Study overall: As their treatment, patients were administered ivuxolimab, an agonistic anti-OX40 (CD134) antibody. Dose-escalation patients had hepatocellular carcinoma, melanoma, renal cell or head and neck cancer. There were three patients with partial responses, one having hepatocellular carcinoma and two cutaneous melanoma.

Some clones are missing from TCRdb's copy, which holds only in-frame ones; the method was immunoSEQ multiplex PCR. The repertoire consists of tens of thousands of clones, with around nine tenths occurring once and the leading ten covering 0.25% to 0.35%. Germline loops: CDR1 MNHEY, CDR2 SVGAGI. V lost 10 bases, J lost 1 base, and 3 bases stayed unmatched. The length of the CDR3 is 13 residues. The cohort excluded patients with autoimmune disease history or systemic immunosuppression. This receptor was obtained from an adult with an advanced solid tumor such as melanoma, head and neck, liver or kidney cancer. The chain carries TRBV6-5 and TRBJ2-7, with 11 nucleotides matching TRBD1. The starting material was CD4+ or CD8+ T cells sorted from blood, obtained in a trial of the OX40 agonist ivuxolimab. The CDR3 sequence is CATRDRGSYEQYF. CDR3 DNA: TGTGCCACCCGGGACAGGGGGTCCTACGAGCAGTACTTC.